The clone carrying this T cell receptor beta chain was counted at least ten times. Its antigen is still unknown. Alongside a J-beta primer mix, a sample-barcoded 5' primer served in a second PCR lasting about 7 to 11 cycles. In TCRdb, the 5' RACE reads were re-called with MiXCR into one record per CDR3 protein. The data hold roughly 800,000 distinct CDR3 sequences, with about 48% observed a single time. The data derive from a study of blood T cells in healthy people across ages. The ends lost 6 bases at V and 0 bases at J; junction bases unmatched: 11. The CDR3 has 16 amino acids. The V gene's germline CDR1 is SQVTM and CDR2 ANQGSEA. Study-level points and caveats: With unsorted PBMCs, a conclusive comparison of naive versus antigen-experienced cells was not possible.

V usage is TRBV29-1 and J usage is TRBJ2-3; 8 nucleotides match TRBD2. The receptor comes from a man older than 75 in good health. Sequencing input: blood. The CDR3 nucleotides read TGCAGCGTCCGGGGAGTGACTAGCGCTAGCACAGATACGCAGTATTTT. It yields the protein CSVRGVTSASTDTQYF.